This record covers a single TCR beta chain. Antigen unknown. This record comes from a study of shared clonotypes between healthy human individuals. Study conclusions and caveats: Clonotype sharing among donors, it was expected, would be affected by sequencing depth.

Assay used: immunoSEQ multiplex PCR; TCRdb lists only in-frame clones, some missing. The table records 400,000 to 600,000 clones, 60% to 80% of them present only once. Germline values: CDR1 SEHNR, CDR2 FQNEAQ (reference sequence). V was clipped by 6 bases and J by 3 bases, with 14 bases between them. The CDR3 is 14 amino acids. Sequencing was done on a sample of PBMCs. This TCR came from a woman aged 40 to 50 in good health. Some clones in this sample may be carry-over from other donors' samples. The rearrangement uses TRBV7-9 and TRBJ1-2; a weak D match, TRBD1 (5 bases). CDR3: CASRPLGTDYGYTF. CDR3 DNA: TGTGCCAGCAGACCACTCGGGACGGACTATGGCTACACCTTC.